These 31 T cell receptor beta chains were all obtained from the same sample, sequenced in a study of blood T cell repertoires in COVID-19. Clones were read by immunoSEQ multiplex PCR, and TCRdb kept only the in-frame ones, dropping some. This sample carries 200,000 to 300,000 clones, roughly 88% of them seen once, and the ten largest clones take more than 25%. The specimen was peripheral blood. These receptors were taken from a man in his forties with acute or convalescent COVID-19.

This sequence joins TRBV18 and TRBJ1-6, with a weak D call TRBD1 (5 bases). With 5 bases removed from V and 8 bases from J, the gap between germline ends came to 16 bases. Germline V gene data show CDR1 as KGHSH and CDR2 as LQKENI. This CDR3 has 15 residues. DNA for the CDR3: TGTGCCAGCTCAGAATGGACAAATGGGGATTCACCCCTCCACTTT. This sequence encodes CASSEWTNGDSPLHF.

The CDR3: CASSPSGTSYEQYF. The CDR3, as DNA: TGTGCCAGCAGCCCTAGCGGGACTTCCTACGAGCAGTACTTC. This chain connects TRBV7-2 to TRBJ2-7; 9 nucleotides agree with TRBD2. Unmatched junction bases numbered 3, after V lost 5 bases and J lost 1 base. This CDR3 is 14 amino acids long. Germline lookup yields CDR1 SGHTA and CDR2 FQGNSA.

This clone is a singleton in its sample. The V and J genes are TRBV5-6 and TRBJ1-4, with 11 bases fitting TRBD1. The germline gives CDR1 SGHDT, CDR2 YYEEEE. The V gene end was trimmed by 0 bases and the J gene end by 7 bases; junction bases not matched to a gene: 5. The CDR3 extends over 16 amino acids. CDR3 nucleotide sequence: TGTGCCAGCAGCTTGGTGGGACAGGGGGTTAGTGAAAAACTGTTTTTT. It yields the protein CASSLVGQGVSEKLFF.

This chain links TRBV7-8 with TRBJ1-2; no clear D. Germline V gives CDR1 SGHVS, CDR2 FQNEAQ. The V end lost 3 bases, the J end lost 0 bases, and 11 bases lay between the germline ends. The CDR3 contains 15 residues. CDR3 DNA sequence: TGTGCCAGCAGCTTGGAGAGTAGGCCTAACTATGGCTACACCTTC. Amino acid sequence: CASSLESRPNYGYTF.

J is TRBJ2-6 and V is TRBV5-6, with 8 bases that match TRBD1. From germline, CDR1 is SGHDT and CDR2 YYEEEE. Trimming cost V 5 bases and J 5 bases; bases outside gene matches: 15. The CDR3 is 18 residues long. CDR3 DNA: TGTGCCAGCAGTCCCACCGTGACAGGGGTTATATGGGCCAACGTCCTGACTTTC. As protein: CASSPTVTGVIWANVLTF.

A single count supports this clone. V and J are TRBV30 and TRBJ2-5, with TRBD2 identical over 8 bases. This CDR3 is built from 15 residues. Germline-derived CDR1 and CDR2 are GTSNPN and SVGIG (reference sequence). Germline trimming cut 2 bases from V and 7 bases from J; bases unmatched to any gene: 12. This chain's CDR3 is CAWSPIRSGSGTQYF. In DNA, the CDR3 is TGTGCCTGGAGTCCCATCCGGAGCGGGAGCGGGACCCAGTACTTC.

The rearrangement links TRBV5-1 to TRBJ1-1; D gene unclear. CDR1 and CDR2 from the germline V gene are SGHRS and YFSETQ. The CDR3 is 14 residues long. V was shortened by 4 bases and J by 0 bases, with 10 bases between the two germline ends. CDR3: CASSLDGVNTEAFF. DNA for the CDR3: TGCGCCAGCAGCCTCGACGGGGTGAACACTGAAGCTTTCTTT.

In this sample, this clone turned up once. The gene calls are TRBV4-2 and TRBJ2-1; D might be TRBD2 (5 bases). The ends were cut back, 1 base at V and 3 bases at J, with 13 bases in the middle. Germline loops: CDR1 LGHNA, CDR2 YNFKEQ. CDR3 size: 16 residues. The CDR3 region has the DNA TGTGCCAGCAGCCAAGCGGTGGGAGTGGGCTACAATGAGCAGTTCTTC. This translates into CASSQAVGVGYNEQFF.

CDR3 DNA: TGTGCCAGCAGCTTAGGTCGGAATTCACCCCTCCACTTT. It codes for CASSLGRNSPLHF. The V gene is TRBV7-8, the J gene TRBJ1-6, with unresolved D. V shed 1 base and J shed 7 bases, with 5 bases lying between them. Germline V gene lookup returns CDR1 SGHVS and CDR2 FQNEAQ. This CDR3 region has 13 residues. Variable domain in full (rest from reference TRBV7-8 and TRBJ1-6): GAGVSQSPRYKVAKRGQDVALRCDPISGHVSLFWYQQALGQGPEFLTYFQNEAQLDKSGLPSDRFFAERPEGSVSTLKIQRTQQEDSAVYLCASSLGRNSPLHFGNGTRLTVT.

V and J are TRBV5-1 and TRBJ2-5; a possible D gene is TRBD1 (6 bases). CDR3 size: 15 residues. V lost 5 bases, J lost 1 base, and 15 bases lay in between. In germline, CDR1 is SGHRS, CDR2 YFSETQ. CDR3 protein: CASSVGLGGQETQYF. In DNA, the CDR3 is TGCGCCAGCAGTGTAGGGCTAGGGGGCCAAGAGACCCAGTACTTC.

The V call is TRBV18, the J call TRBJ2-2; D not certain. V was shortened by 0 bases and J by 5 bases, with 10 bases between the two germline ends. Looked up from germline, CDR1 is KGHSH and CDR2 is LQKENI. This CDR3 region has 15 residues. The CDR3 DNA sequence: TGTGCCAGCTCACCACCGACATTTGAGACCGGGGAGCTGTTTTTT. Encoded protein: CASSPPTFETGELFF.

The chain couples TRBV5-4 to TRBJ2-1, with TRBD2 identical over 7 bases. The CDR3 extends over 15 amino acids. CDR1 is SGHNT and CDR2 is YYREEE in the germline V gene (reference sequence). The trim removed 5 bases at V and 0 bases at J, leaving 5 bases unmatched. Here the CDR3 reads CASRAGTTSYNEQFF. CDR3 DNA: TGTGCCAGCAGAGCTGGGACTACCTCCTACAATGAGCAGTTCTTC.

This chain uses TRBV7-2 with TRBJ2-7; TRBD2 matches at 11 bases. From germline, CDR1 is SGHTA and CDR2 FQGNSA. The CDR3 contains 15 residues. The ends lost 1 base at V and 7 bases at J; junction bases unmatched: 6. DNA for the CDR3: TGTGCCAGCAGCTTAGAGCTAGCGGGAGGAGGAGAGCAGTACTTC. It translates to CASSLELAGGGEQYF. The whole variable domain, filled in from reference TRBV7-2 and TRBJ2-7, reads GAGVSQSPSNKVTEKGKDVELRCDPISGHTALYWYRQSLGQGLEFLIYFQGNSAPDKSGLPSDRFSAERTGGSVSTLTIQRTQQEDSAVYLCASSLELAGGGEQYFGPGTRLTVT.

The J gene is TRBJ1-1, the V gene TRBV19; D gene unclear. Germline V lookup: CDR1 LNHDA, CDR2 SQIVND (reference sequence). V was cut by 5 bases and J by 1 base, with 11 bases left in between. The CDR3 totals 14 residues. DNA of the CDR3: TGTGCCAGTAGTCCCTACAGATCGAACACTGAAGCTTTCTTT. It specifies CASSPYRSNTEAFF. Variable domain in full (rest from reference TRBV19 and TRBJ1-1): DGGITQSPKYLFRKEGQNVTLSCEQNLNHDAMYWYRQDPGQGLRLIYYSQIVNDFQKGDIAEGYSVSREKKESFPLTVTSAQKNPTAFYLCASSPYRSNTEAFFGQGTRLTVV.

This clone was found a few times. The chain carries TRBV5-1 and TRBJ1-6, with 9 bases that match TRBD1. The CDR3 contains 14 residues. V lost 4 bases, J lost 6 bases, and 2 bases stayed unmatched. Per germline, CDR1 SGHRS and CDR2 YFSETQ. The CDR3, as DNA: TGCGCCAGCAGCCAGGGACAGGGTAATTCACCCCTCCACTTT. This encodes CASSQGQGNSPLHF.

The gene calls are TRBV7-9 and TRBJ1-1; D uncertain. The CDR3 is 15 amino acids. V was trimmed by 1 base and J by 3 bases, leaving 12 bases between them. Germline assignment: CDR1 SEHNR and CDR2 FQNEAQ (reference sequence). Here the CDR3 reads CASSLVEGSDTEAFF. In nucleotides, the CDR3 is TGTGCCAGCAGCTTAGTCGAGGGTTCAGACACTGAAGCTTTCTTT.

The V call is TRBV19, the J call TRBJ2-3; 9 nucleotides agree with TRBD2. V was clipped by 6 bases and J by 4 bases; unmatched bases: 11. Germline assignment: CDR1 LNHDA and CDR2 SQIVND (reference sequence). CDR3 length: 16 residues. The DNA for the CDR3 is TGTGCCAGTAGCACCCTTTCGGCGGGAGGGCCAGATACGCAGTATTTT. The encoded protein is CASSTLSAGGPDTQYF.

The chain uses TRBV5-8 and TRBJ1-2; the D gene is possibly TRBD1 (6 bases). CDR1 is SGHTS and CDR2 is YDEGEE in the germline V gene. CDR3 length equals 17 residues. V lost 3 bases and J lost 3, with 21 bases in between. As DNA, the CDR3 is TGTGCCAGCAGCTCCCTAAAAGGACAGTCAACCTACTATGGCTACACCTTC. Residues: CASSSLKGQSTYYGYTF.

The chain uses TRBV7-9 and TRBJ2-5; a weak D match, TRBD1 (7 bases). The CDR3 length is 19 residues. Germline CDR1 SEHNR, CDR2 FQNEAQ (reference sequence). Trimming shortened V by 5 bases and J by 5 bases, and 30 bases separated the two germline ends. The CDR3 here is CASSGRGGNSGPRAETQYF. Written as DNA, the CDR3 is TGTGCCAGCAGCGGGCGAGGGGGCAATAGCGGACCCCGGGCGGAGACCCAGTACTTC.

This chain joins TRBV4-3 and TRBJ1-5; D uncertain. The CDR3 contains 16 residues. Germline V gives CDR1 LGHNA, CDR2 YSLEER. V was trimmed by 0 bases and J by 6 bases, leaving 15 bases between them. Here the CDR3 reads CASSQDYRGSGQPQHF. The DNA of the CDR3 is TGCGCCAGCAGCCAAGATTATCGAGGGTCCGGTCAGCCCCAGCATTTT.

V is TRBV7-2 and J is TRBJ1-1, with D unresolved. Germline CDR1 is SGHTA and CDR2 is FQGNSA. The CDR3 has 13 amino acids. The V end was cut by 5 bases, the J end by 6 bases, with 13 bases between. The DNA for the CDR3 is TGTGCCAGCAGCAGCCTAAGGGAGGCTGAAGCTTTCTTT. This sequence encodes CASSSLREAEAFF.

V is TRBV11-2 and J is TRBJ2-2; 8 nucleotides agree with TRBD2. J was trimmed by 5 bases and V by 5 bases; bases with no gene match: 10. The CDR3 loop spans 16 amino acids. CDR1 SGHAT and CDR2 FQNNGV come from the germline V gene. The CDR3 DNA follows: TGTGCCAGCAGCAAAGGGAGGGCTAGCGGGACCGGGGAGCTGTTTTTT. Its protein product is CASSKGRASGTGELFF.

The CDR3 region is CASSRQLAGGTDTQYF. The CDR3 nucleotides read TGTGCCAGCAGCCGTCAACTAGCGGGAGGCACAGATACGCAGTATTTT. The chain links TRBV7-9 to TRBJ2-3; 11 bases line up with TRBD2. V dropped 5 bases and J dropped 1; count of bases not matched to a gene: 5. Germline-derived CDR1 and CDR2 are SEHNR and FQNEAQ (reference sequence). This CDR3 spans 16 amino acids.

V usage is TRBV5-1 and J usage is TRBJ2-1; perhaps TRBD2 as D (5 bases). Trimming left V 3 bases short and J 5 bases short, with 21 bases between. From germline, CDR1 is SGHRS and CDR2 YFSETQ. The CDR3 sequence is 17 residues long. Here the CDR3 DNA reads TGCGCCAGCAGCTCCCGTTCCGGGCGGGTTGGGGACAATGAGCAGTTCTTC. It codes for CASSSRSGRVGDNEQFF.

The chain links TRBV27 to TRBJ2-7; 7 nucleotides agree with TRBD1. The junction had 4 bases not matched to a gene; V was cut back by 2 bases and J by 3 bases. In germline, CDR1 is MNHEY, CDR2 SMNVEV (reference sequence). This CDR3 has 14 residues. In nucleotides, the CDR3 is TGTGCCAGCAGTTTAAAGGGACAGTTCTACGAGCAGTACTTC. It yields the protein CASSLKGQFYEQYF.

This clone was recorded only once. The V gene is TRBV3-1 (or the pseudogene TRBV3-2), the J gene TRBJ2-7; possibly TRBD1 for D (6 bases). This CDR3 has 15 amino acids. Trimming took 4 bases from V and 2 from J, leaving 15 bases between them. Germline CDR1 and CDR2: LGHDT and YNNKEL (reference sequence). For the CDR3, the DNA is TGTGCCAGCAGCCCCCTCCCACAGGGTCCCTACGAGCAGTACTTC. This sequence encodes CASSPLPQGPYEQYF.

V usage is TRBV14 and J usage is TRBJ2-1; a weak D match, TRBD1 (5 bases). The germline CDR1 and CDR2 sequences are SGHDN and FVKESK. V dropped 4 bases and J dropped 3 bases, with 10 bases sitting between them. The CDR3 length is 14 residues. The CDR3 loop reads CASSRGNNYNEQFF. The CDR3 region has the DNA TGTGCCAGCAGCCGGGGCAATAACTACAATGAGCAGTTCTTC.

The chain has TRBV5-1 and TRBJ2-4; tentatively, D is TRBD2 (7 bases). The CDR3 has 14 residues. Germline V CDR1 and CDR2: SGHRS, YFSETQ. The germline V and J ends were trimmed by 4 bases and 2 bases, with 10 bases remaining between them. The CDR3, as DNA: TGCGCCAGCAGCAGGGGGGGAACCAAAAACATTCAGTACTTC. As protein: CASSRGGTKNIQYF.

The genes are TRBV19 and TRBJ2-1; TRBD2 matches 7 bases. Germline lookup yields CDR1 LNHDA and CDR2 SQIVND (reference sequence). Unmatched junction bases numbered 17, after V lost 3 bases and J lost 6 bases. The CDR3 length is 18 residues. CDR3 sequence: CASSIFSGGGYEVNEQFF. CDR3 nucleotide sequence: TGTGCCAGTAGTATTTTTTCGGGAGGTGGGTATGAAGTCAATGAGCAGTTCTTC.

The chain links TRBV7-3 to TRBJ2-1, with 8 bases lining up with TRBD2. The CDR3 totals 14 residues. The V and J ends lost 0 bases and 9 bases, in that order; junction bases with no gene match: 4. Germline V lookup: CDR1 SGHTA, CDR2 FQGTGA. CDR3 in DNA: TGTGCCAGCAGCTTAACACCGGGACTAGGTGAGCAGTTCTTC. Protein sequence: CASSLTPGLGEQFF.

The V call is TRBV5-1, the J call TRBJ1-4, with 8 positions matching TRBD1. V dropped 2 bases and J dropped 4; count of bases not matched to a gene: 7. There are 16 residues in the CDR3. Looked up from germline, CDR1 is SGHRS and CDR2 is YFSETQ. The CDR3 protein is CASSLFGTGGNEKLFF. CDR3 nucleotide sequence: TGCGCCAGCAGCTTATTTGGGACAGGTGGTAATGAAAAACTGTTTTTT. The whole variable domain, remainder taken from reference TRBV5-1 and TRBJ1-4, is KAGVTQTPRYLIKTRGQQVTLSCSPISGHRSVSWYQQTPGQGLQFLFEYFSETQRNKGNFPGRFSGRQFSNSRSEMNVSTLELGDSALYLCASSLFGTGGNEKLFFGSGTQLSVL.